Only one count was recorded for the clone carrying this TCR beta chain. Profiled with immunoSEQ multiplex PCR; TCRdb holds only in-frame clones, not every one. The sample carries 75,000 to 95,000 clones, 80% to 95% recorded once. These data originate in a study of technical replicates of blood from several donors. The CDR3 is 13 residues long. The V segment lost 2 bases and the J segment 11 bases; nucleotides outside the gene matches: 9. Per germline, CDR1 SGDLS and CDR2 YYNGEE. This chain links TRBV9 with TRBJ1-1; 7 nucleotides agree with TRBD1. Source material: T cells isolated from PBMCs. The clonotype was recovered from a human donor in good health. CDR3 DNA sequence: TGTGCCAGCAGCGTCGGGGACAGCCGAAGGGCTTTCTTT. Residues: CASSVGDSRRAFF.